The rows below give T cell receptor beta chains drawn from one sample of a study of graft-versus-host responses after intestinal transplantation. What these receptors recognize is not known. This table comes from immunoSEQ multiplex PCR, and its TCRdb copy is limited to in-frame clones, with some not included. The sample carries just under 65,000 clones, 85% to 95% recorded once. Material: unstimulated CD8+ T cells sorted from spleen or lymph node cells, obtained before transplant. Receptors were obtained from a human donor who was the organ donor for an intestinal transplant. Both conserved end residues are part of each CDR3. Each record gives: V gene, clone size, J gene, D gene, CDR3 DNA, CDR3 protein. D genes are given only for firm matches. Clone size is given for some rows only: seen once, a few or many times, or a class if the clone is expanded.

TRBV11-2	NA	TRBJ1-4	NA	TGTGCCAGCAGCCCCATGGCGGGACGGACATATGAAAAACTGTTTTTT	CASSPMAGRTYEKLFF
TRBV4-3	NA	TRBJ2-7	TRBD2	TGCGCCAGCAGCCAAACCCTAGGACTAGCGGGTCAAGTCTACGAGCAGTACTTC	CASSQTLGLAGQVYEQYF
TRBV15	NA	TRBJ2-7	TRBD1	TGTGCCACCAGCGCCCTAGATACAGGGGTTGACGAGCAGTACTTC	CATSALDTGVDEQYF
TRBV28	NA	TRBJ2-3	NA	TGTGCCATGGGGGGAGCTTCTAGCACAGATACGCAGTATTTT	CAMGGASSTDTQYF
TRBV14	NA	TRBJ1-6	TRBD1	TGTGCCAGCAGCGAGGGGGCAGGATATAATTCACCCCTCCACTTT	CASSEGAGYNSPLHF
TRBV5-4	NA	TRBJ1-2	TRBD1	TGTGCCAGCAGCGCTCCCGGGGACAGGGGAAACTATGGCTACACCTTC	CASSAPGDRGNYGYTF
TRBV2	NA	TRBJ2-1	TRBD2	TGTGCCAGCAGTAAAGGTAGCGGGATGGATGAGCAGTTCTTC	CASSKGSGMDEQFF
TRBV19	NA	TRBJ1-2	NA	TGTGCCAGTATCTACCTGGGACGACTCGGGGGAGGCACCTTC	CASIYLGRLGGGTF
TRBV5-1	NA	TRBJ2-5	TRBD2	TGCGCCAGCAGCTCACCGATTCGAGCGGGATTTCAAGAGACCCAGTACTTC	CASSSPIRAGFQETQYF
TRBV7-6	NA	TRBJ2-1	TRBD2	TGTGCCAGCAGCTTCTTTGAGCGGGAGACCTACAATGAGCAGTTCTTC	CASSFFERETYNEQFF
TRBV5-6	NA	TRBJ2-7	NA	TGTGCCAGCAGCCCGGGTCTGGGCGGGGTGCTCTCCTACGAGCAGTACTTC	CASSPGLGGVLSYEQYF
TRBV7-8	NA	TRBJ2-1	NA	TGTGCCAGCAGCTTAGCTAGGGGTGGCTACAATGAGCAATTCTTC	CASSLARGGYNEQFF
TRBV19	NA	TRBJ2-5	TRBD2	TGTGCCAGTAGTATAGTGTCGGGAGGGCCGGAGGAGACCCAGTACTTC	CASSIVSGGPEETQYF
TRBV5-1	NA	TRBJ2-2	TRBD2	TGCGCCAGCAGCTCACTAGCGGGTGAGAACACCGGGGAGCTGTTTTTT	CASSSLAGENTGELFF
TRBV6-5	once	TRBJ2-3	NA	TGTGCCAGCAGTCCCTCGCGGGGCCGGGCAGATACGCAGTATTTT	CASSPSRGRADTQYF
TRBV5-1	NA	TRBJ1-2	TRBD1	TGCGCCAGCAGCTTCCGGGACAGGGGCTTTGCTAACTATGGCTACACCTTC	CASSFRDRGFANYGYTF